This TCR beta chain was sequenced for a study of early T cells in non-severe SARS-CoV-2 infection. Study at large: With bulk RNA from unsorted whole blood as input, sequencing yielded unpaired chains.

Individual cDNA molecules were tagged with unique molecular identifiers, the study reported. TCRdb reprocessed the 5' RACE reads via MiXCR and lists one record per CDR3 protein. In the table there are about 35,000 distinct CDR3 sequences, approximately 6% of which are singletons. This clonotype was observed a few times. Germline V gene sequence: CDR1 SEHNR, CDR2 FQNEAQ (reference sequence). This CDR3 contains 14 residues. V lost 5 bases and J lost 2, with 12 bases in between. This clonotype was sampled from an adult who was a healthcare worker with PCR-confirmed SARS-CoV-2 infection or an uninfected control (not recorded which). The chain joins TRBV7-9 to TRBJ2-5, with D possibly being TRBD1 or TRBD2 (5 bases each). Sequencing input: whole blood. This CDR3 reads CASSLWDGQETQYF. The CDR3 nucleotides are TGTGCCAGCAGCCTATGGGACGGACAAGAGACCCAGTACTTC.